This T cell receptor beta chain was profiled in a study of blood T cell repertoires in COVID-19 (dated by TCRdb to the early 2020s). Regarding the research as a whole: Samples from collaborators originated in the United States, Italy and Spain and spanned both the acute and convalescent phases of COVID-19. The material from the prospective study consisted of cDNA or gDNA derived from T cells, B-cell-depleted T cells, or PBMCs. Subjects who had been exposed to COVID-19, were actively infected with it, or had recovered from it provided the deeply sampled blood TCRbeta repertoires that made up the dataset. A freely available public database, intended as a resource for researchers studying the immune response to SARS-CoV-2, is where the repertoires were released. Samples came from the ongoing ImmuneRACE study (first 160 participants) plus 1,254 subjects from 6 global collaborators. The sample metadata nearly always contained a de-identified subject ID, COVID-19 status, age in years and sex. HLA class I and class II types, where available, came from metadata supplied by the sample provider rather than from assay-based typing. What the study reported, not specific to this receptor: Clinical and demographic metadata were provided uncurated, with the amount varying by source and participant.

Whole blood was collected in K2EDTA tubes by collaborating institutions according to the institutions' own protocols. Collaborator samples were shipped for TCRbeta analysis as frozen whole blood, isolated PBMCs, or DNA extracted from either sample type. V is cut by 5 bases and J by 0 bases, and the space between the germline ends is 10 bases. For CDR1 and CDR2, the germline V gene lists SGHAT and FQNNGV. There are 14 amino acids in the CDR3, from cysteine to phenylalanine inclusive. CDR3 DNA is the only sequence kept; it has 42 bases, read in frame from the first base. The immunoSEQ Assay, a bias-controlled multiplex PCR, was used to amplify TCRbeta CDR3 regions from genomic DNA. The published analysis was carried out like this. The number of nucleated cells in each sample was estimated by amplification of reference gene primers within the assay. Sequence reads were collapsed and filtered to measure the absolute abundance of every unique TCRbeta CDR3 rearrangement. For each sample, productive Simpson clonality was calculated by taking the square root of Simpson's diversity index across productive rearrangements. This immuneACCESS table, as held by TCRdb, lists in-frame sequences with V and J called but not all clones. Of the missing ones, under half trace to an unresolved V gene in checked studies; the others have no known cause. From that table come the V and J calls and clone size; the DNA was used to work out D and trimming. A total of about 39,000 clones appear in this sample, roughly 80% of them only once. The top ten clonotypes cover 9% to 10% of the sample.

Comments on this clone: Its antigen specificity is not known. The sample holds no much larger clone one base away, and base qualities are not on file.

The sequence was collected from a man aged 55 to 70 in a cohort sampled during active COVID-19. The specimen sequenced was peripheral blood. The sequence joins TRBV11-2 to TRBJ1-1; the D gene is possibly TRBD1, with 6 bases matching. Here the CDR3 is given as CASSADRLNTEAFF. The sequence in DNA is TGTGCCAGCAGCGCGGACAGATTGAACACTGAAGCTTTCTTT.